This record concerns one T cell receptor beta chain sequence. These data belong to a study of Graves' ophthalmopathy and Graves' hyperthyroidism. Using RNA transcripts, the TCR beta CDR3 regions were amplified. The authors performed first-round RT-PCR with HTBI primers and then a second-round multiplex PCR. TCRdb reanalysed the multiplex PCR reads using MiXCR and keeps one entry per CDR3 protein. Counted here are over 150,000 distinct CDR3 sequences, over 35% occurring once; the ten biggest clones make up approximately 5.5%. The CDR3 consists of 15 residues. Germline CDR1 and CDR2: MNHEY and SVGAGI. V shed 2 bases and J 4 bases; nucleotides not matched to a gene: 2.

This TCR was recovered from a woman aged 40 to 50 with Graves' ophthalmopathy. The specimen sequenced was peripheral blood. This chain connects TRBV6-5 to TRBJ2-6; 7 nucleotides align to TRBD1. This chain's CDR3 is CASSYKGAGANVLTF. CDR3 nucleotides: TGTGCCAGCAGTTACAAGGGGGCCGGGGCCAACGTCCTGACTTTC.